The T cell receptor beta chain under discussion was sequenced for a study of T cell repertoires in aging, cancer and after chemotherapy. Study-wide findings and caveats: Untreated cancer patients had significantly lower blood TCR diversity than age-matched healthy donors.

In its sample, this clonotype is medium-sized. The target antigen is unknown. Peripheral blood genomic DNA, not sorted cells or RNA, was the template. Rearranged V-D-J TRB sequences were amplified with a mixed TRB-A/B primer pool. TCRdb recomputed calls from the multiplex PCR reads with MiXCR, one row per CDR3 protein. The sample lists about 3,100 distinct CDR3 sequences; under 40% were seen once. The V end was cut by 7 bases, the J end by 2 bases, with 12 bases between. Germline-derived CDR1 and CDR2 are LNHDA and SQIVND (reference sequence). This CDR3 is built from 15 residues. This TCR derives from a human donor in good health. V gene TRBV19 combines with J gene TRBJ2-6, with a possible D match to TRBD2 (6 bases). Material for sequencing was blood. The CDR3 sequence: CASIDGGTGANVLTF. Written as DNA, the CDR3 is TGTGCCAGTATCGATGGGGGGACTGGGGCCAACGTCCTGACTTTC. Variable domain in full (rest from reference TRBV19 and TRBJ2-6): DGGITQSPKYLFRKEGQNVTLSCEQNLNHDAMYWYRQDPGQGLRLIYYSQIVNDFQKGDIAEGYSVSREKKESFPLTVTSAQKNPTAFYLCASIDGGTGANVLTFGAGSRLTVL.